The text below deals with one T cell receptor (beta chain). Its antigen is as yet unknown. V was clipped by 5 bases and J by 4 bases, with 14 bases between them. Germline CDR1 and CDR2: MNHEY and SVGAGI. CDR3 size: 14 residues. Autologous stem cell transplantation was followed by relapse in every patient, and brentuximab vedotin exposure varied. Here immunoSEQ multiplex PCR was the method, and the copy in TCRdb shows in-frame clones only, minus some. Of about 98,000 clones listed, roughly 90% are singletons. The data derive from a study of PD-1 blockade in classical Hodgkin lymphoma. Study-wide findings and caveats: At baseline, newly diagnosed patients reportedly showed less TCR diversity than healthy donors.

The chain employs TRBV6-5 and TRBJ1-2, with no clear D. Source: peripheral blood mononuclear cells (PBMCs), taken at baseline. The clonotype comes from a human donor with classical Hodgkin lymphoma. The CDR3 sequence: CASSPDHVSYGYTF. CDR3 bases: TGTGCCAGCAGTCCCGACCACGTCTCCTATGGCTACACCTTC.